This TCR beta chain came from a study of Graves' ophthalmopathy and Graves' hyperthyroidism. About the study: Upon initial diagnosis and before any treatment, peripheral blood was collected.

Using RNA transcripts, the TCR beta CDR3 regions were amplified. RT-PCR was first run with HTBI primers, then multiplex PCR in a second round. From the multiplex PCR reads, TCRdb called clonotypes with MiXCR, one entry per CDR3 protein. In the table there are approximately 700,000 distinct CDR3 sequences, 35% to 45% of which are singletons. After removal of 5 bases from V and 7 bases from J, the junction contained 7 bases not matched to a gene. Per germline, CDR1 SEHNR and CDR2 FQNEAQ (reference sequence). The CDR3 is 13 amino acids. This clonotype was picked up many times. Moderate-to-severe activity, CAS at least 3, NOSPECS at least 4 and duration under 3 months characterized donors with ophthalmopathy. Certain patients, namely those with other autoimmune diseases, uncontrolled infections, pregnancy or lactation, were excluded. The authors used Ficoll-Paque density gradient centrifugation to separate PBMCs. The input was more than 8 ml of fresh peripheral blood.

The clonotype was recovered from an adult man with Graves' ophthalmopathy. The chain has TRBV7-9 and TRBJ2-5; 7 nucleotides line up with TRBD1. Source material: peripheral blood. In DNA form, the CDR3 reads TGTGCCAGCAGCGGGACAGAGGCCGGGACCCAGTACTTC. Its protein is CASSGTEAGTQYF. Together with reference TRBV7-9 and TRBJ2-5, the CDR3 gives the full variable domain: DTGVSQNPRHKITKRGQNVTFRCDPISEHNRLYWYRQTLGQGPEFLTYFQNEAQLEKSRLLSDRFSAERPKGSFSTLEIQRTEQGDSAMYLCASSGTEAGTQYFGPGTRLLVL.